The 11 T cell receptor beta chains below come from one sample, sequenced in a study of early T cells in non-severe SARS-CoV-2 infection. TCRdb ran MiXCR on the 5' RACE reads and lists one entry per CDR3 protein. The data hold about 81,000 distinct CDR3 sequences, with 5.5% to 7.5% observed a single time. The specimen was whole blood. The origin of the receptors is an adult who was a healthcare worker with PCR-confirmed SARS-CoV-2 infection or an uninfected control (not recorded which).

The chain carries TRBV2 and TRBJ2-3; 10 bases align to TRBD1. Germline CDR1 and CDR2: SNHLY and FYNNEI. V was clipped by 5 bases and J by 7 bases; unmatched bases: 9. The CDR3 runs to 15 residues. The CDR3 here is CASSFDRGHLNTQYF. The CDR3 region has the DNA TGTGCCAGCAGTTTCGACAGGGGGCATTTAAATACGCAGTATTTT.

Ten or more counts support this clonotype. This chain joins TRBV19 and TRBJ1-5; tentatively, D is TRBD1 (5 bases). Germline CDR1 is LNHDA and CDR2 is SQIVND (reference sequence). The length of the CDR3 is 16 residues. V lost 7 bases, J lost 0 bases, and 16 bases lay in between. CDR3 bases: TGTGCCAGTACCCACCCCAGGACAACTAGCAATCAGCCCCAGCATTTT. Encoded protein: CASTHPRTTSNQPQHF.

The CDR3 sequence: CASSYSQGSGQFF. The CDR3, as DNA: TGTGCCAGCAGTTACTCTCAGGGATCCGGGCAGTTCTTC. V gene TRBV6-5 combines with J gene TRBJ2-1; tentative D call: TRBD1 (5 bases). CDR3 length equals 13 residues. Germline CDR1 MNHEY, CDR2 SVGAGI. Trimming removed 0 bases at V and 12 bases at J, with 12 bases between.

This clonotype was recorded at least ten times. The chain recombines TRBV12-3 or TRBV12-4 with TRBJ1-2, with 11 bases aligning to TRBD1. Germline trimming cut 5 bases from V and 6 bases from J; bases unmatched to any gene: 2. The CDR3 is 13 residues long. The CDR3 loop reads CASSGQGADGYTF. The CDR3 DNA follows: TGTGCCAGCAGTGGACAGGGGGCTGATGGCTACACCTTC.

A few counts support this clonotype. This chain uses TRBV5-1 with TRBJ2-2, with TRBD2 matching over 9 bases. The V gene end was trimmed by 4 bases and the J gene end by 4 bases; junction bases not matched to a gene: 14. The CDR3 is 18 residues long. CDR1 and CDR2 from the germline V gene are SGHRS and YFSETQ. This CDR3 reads CASSPETSGRVGTGELFF. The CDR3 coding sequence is TGCGCCAGCAGCCCCGAGACTAGCGGCCGAGTGGGCACCGGGGAGCTGTTTTTT.

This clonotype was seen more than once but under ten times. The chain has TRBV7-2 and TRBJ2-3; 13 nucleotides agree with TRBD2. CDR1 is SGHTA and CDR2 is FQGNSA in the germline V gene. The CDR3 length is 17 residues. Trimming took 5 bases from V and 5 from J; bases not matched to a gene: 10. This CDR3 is CASSISLAGGPVDTQYF. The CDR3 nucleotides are TGTGCCAGCAGCATTTCACTAGCGGGGGGGCCAGTAGATACGCAGTATTTT.

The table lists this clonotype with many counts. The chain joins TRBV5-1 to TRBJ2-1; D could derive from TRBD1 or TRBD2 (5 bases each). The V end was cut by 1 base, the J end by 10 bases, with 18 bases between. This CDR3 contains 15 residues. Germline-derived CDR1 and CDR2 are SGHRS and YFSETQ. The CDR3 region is CASSLSGLGVGEQFF. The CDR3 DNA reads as TGCGCCAGCAGCTTGTCCGGACTGGGGGTAGGGGAGCAGTTCTTC.

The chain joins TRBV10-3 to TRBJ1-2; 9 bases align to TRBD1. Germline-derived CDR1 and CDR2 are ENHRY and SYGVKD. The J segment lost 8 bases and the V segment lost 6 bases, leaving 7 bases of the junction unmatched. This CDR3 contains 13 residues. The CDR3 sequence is CAIRGQGPFGYTF. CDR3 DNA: TGTGCCATCAGAGGACAGGGGCCCTTCGGCTACACCTTC.

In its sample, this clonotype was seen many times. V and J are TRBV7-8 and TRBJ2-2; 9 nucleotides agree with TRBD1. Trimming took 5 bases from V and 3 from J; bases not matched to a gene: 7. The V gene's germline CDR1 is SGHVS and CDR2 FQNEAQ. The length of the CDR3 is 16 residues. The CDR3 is CASSPQGARDTGELFF. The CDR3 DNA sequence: TGTGCCAGCAGCCCACAGGGGGCTAGGGACACCGGGGAGCTGTTTTTT.

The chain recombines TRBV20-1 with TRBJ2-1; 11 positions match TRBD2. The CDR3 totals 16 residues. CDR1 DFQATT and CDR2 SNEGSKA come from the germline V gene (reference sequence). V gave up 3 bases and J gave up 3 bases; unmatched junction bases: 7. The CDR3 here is CSASSVSGGDYNEQFF. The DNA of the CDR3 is TGCAGTGCTAGCTCCGTTAGCGGGGGGGACTACAATGAGCAGTTCTTC.

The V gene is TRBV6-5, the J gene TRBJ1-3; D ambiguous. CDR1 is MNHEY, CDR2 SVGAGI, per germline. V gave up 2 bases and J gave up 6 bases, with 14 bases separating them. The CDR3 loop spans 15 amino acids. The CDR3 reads CASSYRVSEENTIYF. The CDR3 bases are TGTGCCAGCAGTTACCGGGTGTCGGAGGAAAACACCATATATTTT.